The 22 T cell receptor beta chains presented below share a single source sample, sequenced in a study of cytomegalovirus exposure and HLA in healthy donors. This PCR relied on a set of 60 Vbeta primers and 13 Jbeta primers. Assay: immunoSEQ multiplex PCR; the TCRdb copy retains only in-frame clones and omits some. The sample lists 150,000 to 200,000 clones, roughly 73% occurring once. The sequenced sample consisted of PBMCs. These receptors came from a man younger than 35 in good health and CMV-seropositive.

This clone appeared a single time. The chain is built from TRBV28 and TRBJ2-7; 7 bases align to TRBD1. With 6 bases clipped from V and 3 bases from J, the junction kept 8 bases outside the gene matches. The CDR3 spans 14 residues. The V gene's germline CDR1 is MDHEN and CDR2 SYDVKM. CDR3 coding DNA: TGTGCCAGCAGGCGTGACAGGGTTGACTACGAGCAGTACTTC. Encoded protein: CASRRDRVDYEQYF.

The genes are TRBV6-5 and TRBJ2-1, with D tentatively TRBD2 (6 bases). V lost 6 bases, J lost 12 bases, and 18 bases lay in between. The CDR3 has 13 residues. The germline V gene encodes CDR1 MNHEY and CDR2 SVGAGI. For the CDR3, the DNA is TGTGCCAGCAGCTCGGGACTCACAACGGGGCAGTTCTTC. Protein sequence: CASSSGLTTGQFF.

The chain uses TRBV19 and TRBJ2-7; 8 positions agree with TRBD2. Germline V gives CDR1 LNHDA, CDR2 SQIVND (reference sequence). V was clipped by 6 bases and J by 2 bases; unmatched bases: 9. The CDR3 loop spans 15 amino acids. CDR3 DNA: TGTGCCAGTAGGCCCGGGACTAGTGCTACCTACGAGCAGTACTTC. Amino acid sequence: CASRPGTSATYEQYF.

The V gene is TRBV18, the J gene TRBJ1-4; TRBD1 agrees at 8 bases. J gave up 6 bases and V 3 bases, and 6 bases lay outside the gene matches. Germline V gene lookup returns CDR1 KGHSH and CDR2 LQKENI. The CDR3 runs 15 residues. The CDR3 bases are TGTGCCAGCTCACCGGCAGGGGGCCGATATGAAAAACTGTTTTTT. Protein product: CASSPAGGRYEKLFF.

The chain links TRBV7-9 to TRBJ2-1, with no clear D. Germline V CDR1 and CDR2: SEHNR, FQNEAQ (reference sequence). V shed 3 bases and J shed 4 bases, with 7 bases lying between them. CDR3 size: 13 residues. CDR3 sequence reads: CASSFELYNEQFF. CDR3 DNA: TGTGCCAGCAGCTTTGAGTTGTACAATGAGCAGTTCTTC.

This clone was counted a single time. At one boundary the junction diverges from the germline segment, which might be a read error. V usage is TRBV29-1 and J usage is TRBJ1-2; D is unclear. This CDR3 has 13 residues. Germline V CDR1 and CDR2: SQVTM, ANQGSEA. The CDR3 bases are TGCAGCGTCACACATCCTTCTAACTATGGCTACCCCTTC. This encodes CSVTHPSNYGYPF.

The genes are TRBV6-1 and TRBJ2-4, with D possibly matching TRBD1 (6 bases). The CDR3 covers 16 residues. V shed 4 bases and J shed 0 bases, with 13 bases lying between them. Germline CDR1 MNHNS, CDR2 SASEGT. Here the CDR3 reads CASSGTDSLAKNIQYF. The CDR3 region has the DNA TGTGCCAGCAGTGGGACAGACAGCCTAGCCAAAAACATTCAGTACTTC.

The gene calls are TRBV18 and TRBJ1-3, with D possibly matching TRBD1 (5 bases). The CDR3 sequence is 16 residues long. V lost 3 bases and J 0 bases, leaving 12 bases between the germline ends. Per the germline V gene, CDR1 is KGHSH and CDR2 is LQKENI. The CDR3: CASSPRQGSSGNTIYF. The CDR3 nucleotides are TGTGCCAGCTCACCCCGCCAGGGCTCCTCTGGAAACACCATATATTTT.

This clone appeared once. The chain couples TRBV27 to TRBJ1-5, with D possibly TRBD1 on 6 matching bases. This CDR3 spans 14 amino acids. Trimming removed 6 bases at V and 7 bases at J, with 16 bases between. Germline V gene sequence: CDR1 MNHEY, CDR2 SMNVEV (reference sequence). The CDR3 DNA reads TGTGCCAGCAGCGAACAGGGATTAAGGCAGCCCCAGCATTTT. Encoded protein: CASSEQGLRQPQHF.

The V call is TRBV5-6, the J call TRBJ2-2; TRBD2 aligns across 7 bases. After removal of 2 bases from V and 5 bases from J, the junction contained 12 bases not matched to a gene. CDR1 and CDR2 from the germline V gene are SGHDT and YYEEEE. The CDR3 loop spans 17 amino acids. The CDR3 DNA follows: TGTGCCAGCAGCTTAGGAGGGAGACTAGCTTTAACCGGGGAGCTGTTTTTT. Translated: CASSLGGRLALTGELFF. Variable domain in full (rest from reference TRBV5-6 and TRBJ2-2): DAGVTQSPTHLIKTRGQQVTLRCSPKSGHDTVSWYQQALGQGPQFIFQYYEEEERQRGNFPDRFSGHQFPNYSSELNVNALLLGDSALYLCASSLGGRLALTGELFFGEGSRLTVL.

This chain connects TRBV19 to TRBJ2-2; TRBD1 might be the D (6 bases). This CDR3 region has 15 residues. The V gene's germline CDR1 is LNHDA and CDR2 SQIVND (reference sequence). With 3 bases removed from V and 4 bases from J, the gap between germline ends came to 12 bases. The CDR3: CASSISRGVTGELFF. The CDR3 DNA reads TGTGCCAGTAGTATTTCCAGGGGTGTCACCGGGGAGCTGTTTTTT.

This clone has just a few counts. V and J are TRBV19 and TRBJ2-2; 12 nucleotides line up with TRBD1. The germline CDR1 and CDR2 sequences are LNHDA and SQIVND (reference sequence). Losses at the gene ends were 11 bases for V and 3 bases for J; bases not matched to a gene: 4. This CDR3 has 14 residues. The chain's CDR3 is CARDRGQDTGELFF. Here the CDR3 DNA reads TGTGCCCGGGACAGGGGGCAAGACACCGGGGAGCTGTTTTTT.

This chain connects TRBV29-1 to TRBJ1-2, with 7 bases matching TRBD1. Germline V gives CDR1 SQVTM, CDR2 ANQGSEA. The V gene end was trimmed by 5 bases and the J gene end by 7 bases; junction bases not matched to a gene: 4. The CDR3 loop spans 11 amino acids. As DNA, the CDR3 is TGCAGCGTTTTAAGGGGGCCTGGCTACACCTTC. It encodes CSVLRGPGYTF.

The chain links TRBV6-6 to TRBJ2-2; D might be TRBD2 (6 bases). Trimming shortened V by 6 bases and J by 7 bases, and 12 bases separated the two germline ends. The CDR3 consists of 13 residues. The germline gives CDR1 MNHNY, CDR2 SVGAGI (reference sequence). The DNA of the CDR3 is TGTGCCAGCAGGCCGGGGGAGGACGGGGAGCTGTTTTTT. Its translation is CASRPGEDGELFF.

This chain connects TRBV29-1 to TRBJ2-7; TRBD1 is a possible D gene (5 bases). Per the germline V gene, CDR1 is SQVTM and CDR2 is ANQGSEA. The CDR3 extends over 14 amino acids. V gave up 2 bases and J gave up 0 bases, with 11 bases separating them. The CDR3: CSVELTVSSYEQYF. The DNA of the CDR3 is TGCAGCGTTGAATTGACAGTCAGCTCCTACGAGCAGTACTTC.

The chain couples TRBV27 to TRBJ2-1; 11 bases match TRBD2. With V trimmed by 0 bases and J by 9 bases, 7 bases remained unmatched. This CDR3 has 16 residues. Germline V CDR1 and CDR2: MNHEY, SMNVEV (reference sequence). CDR3 sequence: CASSLSLAGDYGEQFF. The CDR3 DNA reads as TGTGCCAGCAGTTTATCACTAGCGGGAGATTATGGTGAGCAGTTCTTC.

This clone has only a few counts. This rearrangement joins TRBV27 to TRBJ2-7; TRBD1 agrees at 8 bases. Germline V gives CDR1 MNHEY, CDR2 SMNVEV (reference sequence). V lost 7 bases to trimming and J lost 5 bases; unmatched junction nucleotides: 10. The CDR3 is 14 amino acids. The CDR3 reads CASKWTGTGDEQYF. Here the CDR3 DNA reads TGTGCCAGCAAATGGACAGGGACCGGGGACGAGCAGTACTTC.

The chain recombines TRBV5-1 with TRBJ2-1; no clear D gene. Germline V CDR1 and CDR2: SGHRS, YFSETQ. This CDR3 is built from 15 residues. V lost 0 bases and J 5 bases, leaving 12 bases between the germline ends. This chain's CDR3 is CASSLGLLVNNEQFF. Written as DNA, the CDR3 is TGCGCCAGCAGCTTGGGACTCCTGGTGAACAATGAGCAGTTCTTC.

The chain combines TRBV28 with TRBJ1-4, with D unclear. This CDR3 comprises 14 residues. Trimming took 6 bases from V and 0 from J, leaving 8 bases between them. Per the germline V gene, CDR1 is MDHEN and CDR2 is SYDVKM. The CDR3 region is CASSYSATNEKLFF. DNA for the CDR3: TGTGCCAGCAGCTACTCTGCAACTAATGAAAAACTGTTTTTT. Filled out from reference TRBV28 and TRBJ1-4, the complete variable domain reads DVKVTQSSRYLVKRTGEKVFLECVQDMDHENMFWYRQDPGLGLRLIYFSYDVKMKEKGDIPEGYSVSREKKERFSLILESASTNQTSMYLCASSYSATNEKLFFGSGTQLSVL.

CDR3 nucleotide sequence: TGTGCCAGCAGGACTACGGTCTGGGACAGGGGACAGACCCAGTACTTC. It encodes CASRTTVWDRGQTQYF. The chain carries TRBV28 and TRBJ2-5; 10 positions match TRBD1. Germline trimming cut 6 bases from V and 6 bases from J; bases unmatched to any gene: 13. Germline CDR1 is MDHEN and CDR2 is SYDVKM. This CDR3 spans 16 amino acids.

This rearrangement joins TRBV11-2 to TRBJ2-6, with TRBD1 matching over 8 bases. CDR3 length equals 17 residues. Per the germline V gene, CDR1 is SGHAT and CDR2 is FQNNGV. Trimming removed 4 bases from V and 2 bases from J; junction bases left unmatched: 7. Written as DNA, the CDR3 is TGTGCCAGCAGCTCCCATGGACAGGGAGCTGGGGCCAACGTCCTGACTTTC. Amino acid sequence: CASSSHGQGAGANVLTF.

The chain uses TRBV28 and TRBJ1-4; D perhaps matches TRBD1 (6 bases). V dropped 5 bases and J dropped 7 bases, with 17 bases sitting between them. The germline gives CDR1 MDHEN, CDR2 SYDVKM. CDR3 length equals 15 residues. In nucleotides, the CDR3 is TGTGCCAGCAGTCAAACGGGGGGGCGGAGTGAAAAACTGTTTTTT. Residues: CASSQTGGRSEKLFF.